This T cell receptor (beta chain) came from a study of blood T cell repertoires in COVID-19. Profiling relied on immunoSEQ multiplex PCR, and the TCRdb table lists in-frame clones only, not all of them. The sample contains under 200,000 clones, approximately 80% of which appear only once. The CDR3 runs to 18 residues. Trimming took off 5 bases at V and 7 bases at J, with 27 bases between the two ends. Germline lookup yields CDR1 SEHNR and CDR2 FQNEAQ (reference sequence). This clone has more than one count but fewer than ten. Source material: PBMCs or T cells enriched from blood (not recorded which). V usage is TRBV7-9 and J usage is TRBJ2-1, with a weak D call TRBD1 (6 bases). The source of this sequence is a woman aged 55-69 years with acute COVID-19. CDR3 DNA: TGTGCCAGCAGCGCCTTAATCCGGTACGAGGGGGTCTGGAATGAGCAGTTCTTC. As protein: CASSALIRYEGVWNEQFF.